This T cell receptor beta chain comes out of a study of human T cells and chemical hapten exposure. Overall study findings and caveats: TCRs whose frequency exceeded 1 in 1000 remained the same following DPC sensitization.

This clonotype was counted only a few times. Its antigen is currently unknown. This CDR3 has 14 residues. Germline values: CDR1 DFQATT, CDR2 SNEGSKA (reference sequence). The germline V and J ends were trimmed by 6 bases and 0 bases, with 14 bases remaining between them. Time point described: healthy volunteer bleed at 2 weeks. Extraction of total RNA was performed on unfractionated whole blood. Separate cDNA molecules received unique molecular identifiers, which the library attached to them. TCRdb re-called the RACE reads through MiXCR, storing one row per CDR3 protein. Found here are some 93,000 distinct CDR3 sequences, about 10% of them singletons; the top ten hold 2.9%.

The chain uses TRBV20-1 and TRBJ1-1; TRBD1 might be the D (6 bases). This receptor was taken from a female donor in good health. Some clones in this sample may be carry-over from other donors' samples. Sequencing was done on a sample of whole blood. DNA of the CDR3: TGCAGTGCGATTTTGGGACACCTGAACACTGAAGCTTTCTTT. It encodes CSAILGHLNTEAFF.